These T cell receptor beta chains were read from a single sample in a study of PD-1 blockade in classical Hodgkin lymphoma. TCRdb's copy holds only in-frame clones and misses some; the assay was immunoSEQ multiplex PCR. Among roughly 56,000 clones listed, 88% were seen once. Here the sequenced sample was peripheral blood mononuclear cells (PBMCs), taken before the second cycle of nivolumab. Receptor source: a human donor with classical Hodgkin lymphoma. The CDR3 runs from the conserved cysteine through the conserved F or W. D genes are given only for firm matches.

V gene,J gene,D gene,CDR3 protein
TRBV6-6,TRBJ1-6,.,CASAPRGGFEALHF
TRBV4-2,TRBJ2-3,TRBD2,CASSQVGLAGGQRTDTQYF
TRBV5-1,TRBJ1-3,.,CASSLEGNSGNTIYF
TRBV5-4,TRBJ2-1,TRBD1,CASSWGTGGGRLADGNEQFF
TRBV6-6,TRBJ2-7,TRBD1,CASSMDRAAYEQYF
TRBV10-1,TRBJ2-2,.,CASSGTGQNTGELFF
TRBV4-1,TRBJ2-7,TRBD2,CASSQAGGVVDEQYF
TRBV6-1,TRBJ2-3,TRBD2,CASSEGAGGPIDTQYF
TRBV5-1,TRBJ2-1,TRBD1,CASSVIQGETYNEQFF
TRBV5-1,TRBJ2-3,.,CASSLAATDTQYF
TRBV6-4,TRBJ1-1,TRBD1,CASSTEQGASEAFF
TRBV6-5,TRBJ1-1,.,CASSYSSRGGLEAFF
TRBV29-1,TRBJ2-2,.,CSVEVWRGNTGELFF
TRBV7-9,TRBJ1-2,.,CASSPQNGFGYTF
TRBV28,TRBJ2-7,.,CASLGGRAYEQYF
TRBV5-1,TRBJ2-5,TRBD1,CASSQSTGRETQYF
TRBV28,TRBJ1-6,.,CASSSGSSYNSPLHF
TRBV19,TRBJ1-4,.,CASTLGGIEKLFF
TRBV6-6,TRBJ2-2,TRBD1,CASSPGQGAGELFF
TRBV19,TRBJ2-5,TRBD2,CASSFLERTSLYF
TRBV5-1,TRBJ1-3,.,CASSEGNSGNTIYF
TRBV2,TRBJ2-5,.,CASNLRGLSEYF
TRBV5-1,TRBJ2-2,.,CASSLVQGTGELFF
TRBV7-8,TRBJ1-5,.,CASSLVPGSQPQHF
TRBV7-9,TRBJ1-1,.,CASSLEEGDEAFF
TRBV27,TRBJ1-5,.,CASRERGGLQPQHF
TRBV5-1,TRBJ1-5,.,CASSPYLGGSQPQHF
TRBV5-1,TRBJ2-5,TRBD1,CASSGAGTEETQYF
TRBV5-1,TRBJ1-4,.,CASSLGGDGEKLFF
TRBV6-8,TRBJ1-5,.,CASQLEGPRNQPQHF
TRBV12-5,TRBJ2-1,.,CASGPDPYNEQFF
TRBV5-1,TRBJ2-1,TRBD1,CASSLYLGQGYNEQFF
TRBV7-8,TRBJ1-6,.,CASSLKGDPPLHF
TRBV21-1,TRBJ2-4,.,CASSSGPRDSKLGFKNIQYF
TRBV7-7,TRBJ2-3,.,CASSFTGSSTDTQYF
TRBV19,TRBJ1-1,.,CASSIWGEVSTEAFF
TRBV5-4,TRBJ2-5,TRBD2,CASSLDPSGGIQETQYF
TRBV6-1,TRBJ1-2,.,CASSDTPSGYTF
TRBV5-1,TRBJ1-1,.,CASSLSNTEAFF
TRBV5-6,TRBJ2-3,TRBD2,CASSYNGGAKTDTQYF
TRBV25-1,TRBJ2-7,.,CASSQPGGQYEQYF
TRBV5-6,TRBJ1-2,TRBD1,CASSDGTDRTWRYDYTF
TRBV29-1,TRBJ2-6,.,CSYPASGANVLTF
TRBV6-1,TRBJ2-7,.,CASSEIGDEQYF
TRBV7-9,TRBJ2-7,.,CASSSSGITYEQYF